This T cell receptor (beta chain) was captured in a study of PD-1 blockade in classical Hodgkin lymphoma. Here immunoSEQ multiplex PCR was the method, and the copy in TCRdb shows in-frame clones only, minus some. Of around 91,000 clones listed, about four fifths are singletons. Every patient was affected by relapse after autologous stem cell transplantation, while exposure to brentuximab vedotin was not uniform. Patients had relapsed/refractory classical Hodgkin lymphoma with complete response, partial response or progressive disease as best response. As for this clone: Its antigen is unidentified.

The germline gives CDR1 SGHNT, CDR2 YYREEE (reference sequence). The CDR3 runs 15 residues. Trimming pared 4 bases from V and 1 base from J, leaving 11 bases between. Study observations and caveats: Reported baseline diversity: healthy donors highest, relapsed/refractory patients lowest. For complete responders, baseline diversity was comparable to that of newly diagnosed patients. The study found that TCR diversity rose significantly by C4D1 in CD4+ but not CD8+ cells.

V gene TRBV5-4 combines with J gene TRBJ2-2; D might be TRBD1 (6 bases). The sample consisted of peripheral blood mononuclear cells (PBMCs), taken before the second cycle of nivolumab. This clonotype was obtained from a human donor with classical Hodgkin lymphoma. In nucleotides, the CDR3 is TGTGCCAGCAGCGTCCAGACAGGGAACACCGGGGAGCTGTTTTTT. It specifies CASSVQTGNTGELFF.